This T cell receptor (beta chain) originates from a study of regulatory T cells in long-lasting Graves disease. Study information: Treatment with antithyroid drugs for over 5 years, together with positive TSH receptor antibodies, meant persistent Graves' disease. General study results and limits: Persistent patients shared more public clonotypes (2,741) than newly diagnosed patients (under 1,000). It was in persistent disease that TRBV28, TRBJ1-2 and TRBJ2-5 were favored.

For TCR beta, libraries came from iRepertoire HTBI primers and Arm-PCR of CDR3 regions. TCRdb fed the multiplex PCR reads into MiXCR, producing one record per CDR3 protein. The repertoire holds hundreds of thousands of distinct CDR3 sequences, with 25% to 35% as singletons. The time point is: persistent/refractory GD, antithyroid drugs over 5 years with positive TRAb. Extracted PBMC RNA gave rise to the TCR library. EDTA tubes held 9 to 10 milliliters of peripheral blood from each patient. Trimming stripped 4 bases from V and 8 bases from J, with 17 bases between. There are 15 residues in the CDR3. Germline CDR1 and CDR2: MGHRA and YSYEKL. In this sample, this clonotype turned up a few times. The antigen is not known.

The chain recombines TRBV4-1 with TRBJ1-4; D ambiguous. This sequence originates from a female donor with Graves disease. The starting material was peripheral blood mononuclear cells (PBMCs), obtained when the disease was refractory, from a patient treated with antithyroid drugs. The CDR3 DNA reads TGCGCCAGCAGCCTGGGTCCTTGGACGGGCGAAAAACTGTTTTTT. Protein: CASSLGPWTGEKLFF.